Listed below are T cell receptor beta chains from one sample, sequenced in a study of blood T cells in healthy people across ages. Each CDR3 protein is one row after TCRdb ran MiXCR on the 5' RACE reads. The data hold roughly 1 million distinct CDR3 sequences, with less than 25% observed a single time. These sequences were also reported in another study, on T cells of mothers and their children.

Material: blood. The receptors were sampled from a girl aged 2 to 10 in good health. Each CDR3 is given with its conserved first and last residue. The D gene is left open where the match is weak. Size is omitted from some rows. Given values are once, few, many or a class for expanded clones.

>.|TRBV4-3|TRBJ2-3|.|18
TGCGCCAGCAGCCAAGATCCCCCGACAGAACATTACACAGATACGCAGTATTTT
CASSQDPPTEHYTDTQYF
>.|TRBV29-1|TRBJ2-2|.|14
TGCAGCGTTGAACACCGTCAGGGGACCGGGGAGCTGTTTTTT
CSVEHRQGTGELFF
>.|TRBV7-2|TRBJ2-2|.|13
TGTGCCAGCAGCTTAGACCCGGGCGGGGAGCTGTTTTTT
CASSLDPGGELFF
>.|TRBV5-5|TRBJ2-7|.|15
TGTGCCAGCAGATTCCGCCCCAGCCCCACCTACGAGCAGTACTTC
CASRFRPSPTYEQYF
>few|TRBV6-2/TRBV6-3|TRBJ2-7|TRBD1|16
TGTGCCAGCAGTGATCCCGGGACAGAGAGCTCCTACGAGCAGTACTTC
CASSDPGTESSYEQYF
>few|TRBV29-1|TRBJ2-5|.|16
TGCAGCGTAGATCGAAGCGACAGAAACTTCCAAGAGACCCAGTACTTC
CSVDRSDRNFQETQYF
>.|TRBV15|TRBJ1-1|.|14
TGTGCCACCCAATTGGAGGTCACGAACACTGAAGCTTTCTTT
CATQLEVTNTEAFF
>few|TRBV3-1|TRBJ2-1|.|15
TGTGCCAGCAGCCAAGAAAAGGTCAGGTCTCATTCGCAGTTCTTC
CASSQEKVRSHSQFF
>.|TRBV9|TRBJ2-7|.|15
TGTGCCAGCAGCGTAGGCCCGGACAGCTCCTACGAGCAGTACTTC
CASSVGPDSSYEQYF
>.|TRBV2|TRBJ1-1|.|13
TGTGCCAGCAGTGAAGGCCCGGGAGTGGGAGCTTTCTTT
CASSEGPGVGAFF
>.|TRBV5-1|TRBJ2-3|TRBD2|15
TGCGCCAGTTCGCGGACTAGCGGGATTGGGGATACGCAGTATTTT
CASSRTSGIGDTQYF
>.|TRBV7-2|TRBJ2-4|.|15
TGTGCCAGCAGCTTAGAAGCGGCGGATGTCTACATTCAGTACTTC
CASSLEAADVYIQYF
>.|TRBV6-5|TRBJ2-2|.|14
TGTGCCAGCAAGCGGCCGGCGAACACCGGGGAGCTGTTTTTT
CASKRPANTGELFF
>.|TRBV9|TRBJ2-1|TRBD2|13
TGTGCCAGCAGAAAAGCGGGGATAGGTGAGCAGTTCTTC
CASRKAGIGEQFF
>.|TRBV5-6|TRBJ2-7|.|15
TGTGCCAGCAGCCGACAAGATAACACAGGGACCGAGCAGTACTTC
CASSRQDNTGTEQYF
>.|TRBV21-1|TRBJ2-7|.|15
TGTGCCAGCAGCAAACAAGGGGACCAATCCTACGAGCAGTACTTC
CASSKQGDQSYEQYF
>.|TRBV6-5|TRBJ2-1|TRBD2|16
TGTGCCAGCAGTTATGGGACTAGCGGGAGTAACAATGAGCAGTTCTTC
CASSYGTSGSNNEQFF
>few|TRBV6-2/TRBV6-3|TRBJ2-1|.|16
TGTGCCAGCAGTTACTCGTACCTCCTGCCCTACAATGAGCAGTTCTTC
CASSYSYLLPYNEQFF
>few|TRBV15|TRBJ2-7|.|14
TGTGCCACCAGCAGAGAGGCAGCCGTCTACGAGCAGTACTTC
CATSREAAVYEQYF
>.|TRBV29-1|TRBJ2-2|TRBD1|13
TGCAGCACATCGACAGGGGCCACCGGGGAGCTGTTTTTT
CSTSTGATGELFF
>few|TRBV20-1|TRBJ1-4|TRBD1|17
TGCAGTGCTACGGGACAGGGGAATGGTGGAACTAATGAAAAACTGTTTTTT
CSATGQGNGGTNEKLFF
>few|TRBV11-2|TRBJ2-1|TRBD1|16
TGTGCCAGCAGCGCCTCAACAGGGGGCGGGTACAATGAGCAGTTCTTC
CASSASTGGGYNEQFF
>many|TRBV28|TRBJ2-3|TRBD1|15
TGTGCCAGCATTGAGGGGACAGGGTCGACAGATACGCAGTATTTT
CASIEGTGSTDTQYF
>few|TRBV9|TRBJ2-4|.|15
TGTGCCAGCAGCGTAGGTCCTGGGGCCAAAAACATTCAGTACTTC
CASSVGPGAKNIQYF
>.|TRBV7-8|TRBJ2-2|TRBD2|15
TGTGCCAGCAGCTTGGGCGGGAGAACCACCGGGGAGCTGTTTTTT
CASSLGGRTTGELFF
>.|TRBV29-1|TRBJ2-1|.|16
TGCAGCGTTGAAGTTCCGAGCGTTGGGTCCTACAATGAGCAGTTCTTC
CSVEVPSVGSYNEQFF
>few|TRBV29-1|TRBJ2-5|.|11
TGCAGCGGGGGCGGCCAAGAGACCCAGTACTTC
CSGGGQETQYF
>.|TRBV20-1|TRBJ1-1|.|12
TGCAGTGCTAGGGATTACAGGCCCGAAGCTTTCTTT
CSARDYRPEAFF
>.|TRBV28|TRBJ2-7|TRBD1|15
TGTGCCAGCAGTGGACAGGGGGCTATCTCCTACGAGCAGTACTTC
CASSGQGAISYEQYF
>.|TRBV4-1|TRBJ2-1|.|17
TGCCCCAGCAGCCAAGACAGCGCGCCGTTTACCTACAATGAGCAGTTCTTC
CPSSQDSAPFTYNEQFF
>few|TRBV6-6|TRBJ1-2|TRBD1|15
TGTGCCAGCAGCCTCCTAGGACAGGGGGCAAGAGGCTACACCTTC
CASSLLGQGARGYTF
>.|TRBV25-1|TRBJ2-5|TRBD2|17
TGTGCCAGCAGTGAATTGGGACTAGCGGCCTTCCAAGAGACCCAGTACTTC
CASSELGLAAFQETQYF
>few|TRBV4-1|TRBJ2-1|TRBD2|15
TGCGCCAGCAGCCATGACCTCGGGACTAGCAATGAGCAGTTCTTC
CASSHDLGTSNEQFF
>.|TRBV29-1|TRBJ2-5|.|16
TGCAGCGTTCCCGAAAGCGGCGGGAAAAAAAAAGAGACCCAGTACTTC
CSVPESGGKKKETQYF
>few|TRBV14|TRBJ2-7|.|13
TGTGCCAGCAGCCAAGATGCAGGCAACGAGCAGTACTTC
CASSQDAGNEQYF
>few|TRBV6-5|TRBJ1-2|.|14
TGTGCCAGCAGTTACTCGTTCCAGGGTTATGGCTACACCTTC
CASSYSFQGYGYTF
>.|TRBV24-1|TRBJ1-1|.|13
TGTGCCACGCGACCGGGACAGAACACTGAAGCTTTCTTT
CATRPGQNTEAFF
>few|TRBV12-3/TRBV12-4|TRBJ1-4|.|16
TGTGCCAGCAGTTTTGGTCGGAACAGGGACGGAGAAAAACTGTTTTTT
CASSFGRNRDGEKLFF
>.|TRBV6-5|TRBJ1-1|TRBD1|14
TGTGCCAGCAGTTACTCTGCAGGGGGCAGAGAAGCTTTCTTT
CASSYSAGGREAFF
>.|TRBV7-2|TRBJ1-2|.|16
TGTGCCAGCAGCTTATTAAAGTTCGGCGGAGGCTATGGCTACACCTTC
CASSLLKFGGGYGYTF
>.|TRBV20-1|TRBJ2-7|.|16
TGCAGTGCTAGAGATTCCGGACAGTCCTACAACTACGAGCAGTACTTC
CSARDSGQSYNYEQYF
>few|TRBV7-9|TRBJ2-5|TRBD1|14
TGTGCCAGCTTTAAGACAGGGGCGGGAGAGACCCAGTACTTC
CASFKTGAGETQYF
>few|TRBV12-3/TRBV12-4|TRBJ1-2|TRBD1|13
TGTGCCAGCAGCCCTCTATCAGGGGGTGGCTACACCTTC
CASSPLSGGGYTF
>.|TRBV24-1|TRBJ2-5|TRBD1|14
TGTGCCACCAGTGATACCACAGGGGTGGAGACCCAGTACTTC
CATSDTTGVETQYF
>once|TRBV20-1|TRBJ2-1|.|14
TGCAGTGGGGGAGTTGAACACTCCTACAATGAGCAGTTCTTC
CSGGVEHSYNEQFF
>.|TRBV7-3|TRBJ2-3|TRBD2|15
TGTGCCAGCAGCTTAACTAGCGGGGCGATAGATACGCAGTATTTT
CASSLTSGAIDTQYF
>few|TRBV6-1|TRBJ2-7|.|13
TGTGCCAGCCAGGAAAATCTTTCCTACGAGCAGTACTTC
CASQENLSYEQYF
>.|TRBV20-1|TRBJ2-2|.|14
TGCAGTGCTAGTTCACACAGGAACACCGGGGAGCTGTTTTTT
CSASSHRNTGELFF
>few|TRBV4-1|TRBJ2-5|TRBD1|15
TGCGCCAGCAGCCGGACATCAAACAGGGGAGAGACCCAGTACTTC
CASSRTSNRGETQYF
>few|TRBV28|TRBJ1-4|.|14
TGTGCCAGCAGTCCGGGACACGGGAGCGAAAAACTGTTTTTT
CASSPGHGSEKLFF
>.|TRBV9|TRBJ2-4|.|14
TGTGCCAGCAGCGGCGACGGGAGCAAAAACATTCAGTACTTC
CASSGDGSKNIQYF
>few|TRBV28|TRBJ2-7|.|14
TGTGCCAGCAGTTTACTCCCATACGGGGGCGAGCAGTACTTC
CASSLLPYGGEQYF
>few|TRBV10-2|TRBJ2-5|.|14
TGCGCCAGCAGTCTGACAGAGGTCCAAGAGACCCAGTACTTC
CASSLTEVQETQYF